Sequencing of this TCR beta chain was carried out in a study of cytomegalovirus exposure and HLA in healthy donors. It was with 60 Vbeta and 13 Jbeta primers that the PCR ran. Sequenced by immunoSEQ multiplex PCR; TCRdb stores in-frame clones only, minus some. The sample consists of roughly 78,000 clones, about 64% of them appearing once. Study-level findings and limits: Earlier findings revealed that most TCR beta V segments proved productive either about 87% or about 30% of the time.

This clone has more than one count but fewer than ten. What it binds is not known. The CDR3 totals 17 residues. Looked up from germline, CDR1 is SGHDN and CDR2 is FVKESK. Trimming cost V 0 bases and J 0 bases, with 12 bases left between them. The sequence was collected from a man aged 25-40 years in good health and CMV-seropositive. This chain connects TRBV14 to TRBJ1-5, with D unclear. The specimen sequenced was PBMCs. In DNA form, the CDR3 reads TGTGCCAGCAGCCAAGACCCGCCCAGGTTTAGCAATCAGCCCCAGCATTTT. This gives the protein CASSQDPPRFSNQPQHF.